The 12 T cell receptor beta chains in this list originate from one sample, sequenced in a study of control samples from healthy donors and cancer patients. Here immunoSEQ multiplex PCR was the method, and the copy in TCRdb shows in-frame clones only, minus some. The sample shows 110,000 to 150,000 clones, about 85% of them seen only once. The specimen sequenced was blood. These receptors all stem from a young woman in good health.

The V and J genes are TRBV7-8 and TRBJ1-1; D call uncertain. Per the germline V gene, CDR1 is SGHVS and CDR2 is FQNEAQ. V was pared by 6 bases and J by 6 bases, with 17 bases between. The CDR3 covers 14 residues. This CDR3 is CASSPSSPGAEAFF. DNA of the CDR3: TGTGCCAGCAGTCCTTCGTCCCCGGGCGCTGAAGCTTTCTTT.

The chain has TRBV5-1 and TRBJ2-7, with D unclear. CDR1 is SGHRS and CDR2 is YFSETQ in the germline V gene. The CDR3 length is 13 residues. Trimming took 6 bases from V and 0 from J, leaving 10 bases between them. This CDR3 reads CASMPHNSYEQYF. CDR3 bases: TGCGCCAGCATGCCACATAACTCCTACGAGCAGTACTTC. The variable domain in full, with the rest retrieved from reference TRBV5-1 and TRBJ2-7, is KAGVTQTPRYLIKTRGQQVTLSCSPISGHRSVSWYQQTPGQGLQFLFEYFSETQRNKGNFPGRFSGRQFSNSRSEMNVSTLELGDSALYLCASMPHNSYEQYFGPGTRLTVT.

J is TRBJ2-1 and V is TRBV6-4; the match to TRBD2 covers 8 bases. This CDR3 has 15 amino acids. The ends lost 5 bases at V and 2 bases at J; junction bases unmatched: 5. Germline loops: CDR1 MRHNA, CDR2 SNTAGT. The DNA for the CDR3 is TGTGCCAGCAGTAAAGCGGGAGAGGCCTACAATGAGCAGTTCTTC. It encodes CASSKAGEAYNEQFF.

The chain links TRBV10-2 to TRBJ1-1; D gene ambiguous. The CDR3 runs to 13 residues. V shed 3 bases and J shed 0 bases, with 5 bases lying between them. CDR1 WSHSY and CDR2 SAAADI come from the germline V gene. CDR3 nucleotides: TGCGCCAGCAGTGAAATGCTGAACACTGAAGCTTTCTTT. It encodes CASSEMLNTEAFF.

The chain links TRBV3-1 (or the pseudogene TRBV3-2) to TRBJ1-6, with TRBD1 matching over 9 bases. Unmatched junction bases numbered 6, after V lost 5 bases and J lost 13 bases. CDR1 is LGHDT and CDR2 is YNNKEL in the germline V gene (reference sequence). The CDR3 is made up of 13 amino acids. CDR3 region: CASSATGGAPLHF. CDR3 nucleotides: TGTGCCAGCAGCGCAACAGGGGGCGCGCCCCTCCACTTT.

This chain links TRBV7-7 with TRBJ2-2; D remains unclear. Germline CDR1 is SSHAT and CDR2 is FNYEAQ (reference sequence). This CDR3 comprises 14 residues. Trimming removed 0 bases at V and 3 bases at J, with 5 bases between. CDR3 loop: CASSLALDTGELFF. In DNA form, the CDR3 reads TGTGCCAGCAGCTTAGCGCTAGACACCGGGGAGCTGTTTTTT.

V and J are TRBV9 and TRBJ1-2; D might be TRBD1 (6 bases). V lost 6 bases, J lost 7 bases, and 19 bases lay in between. The CDR3 length is 14 residues. The germline V gene encodes CDR1 SGDLS and CDR2 YYNGEE. The CDR3 loop reads CASNSGGQASGYTF. The DNA of the CDR3 is TGTGCCAGCAACAGTGGGGGGCAGGCGAGTGGCTACACCTTC.

The gene calls are TRBV24-1 and TRBJ2-1; 9 bases are shared with TRBD1. CDR3 length: 15 residues. The trim removed 3 bases at V and 8 bases at J, leaving 7 bases unmatched. Germline loops: CDR1 KGHDR, CDR2 SFDVKD. The CDR3 here is CATSDQTGGKYEQFF. In DNA, the CDR3 is TGTGCCACCAGTGATCAGACAGGGGGTAAATATGAGCAGTTCTTC.

The chain has TRBV14 and TRBJ2-7; TRBD2 matches at 9 bases. Trimming at V came to 4 bases and at J to 8 bases, leaving 12 bases not matched to a gene. The CDR3 has 15 amino acids. CDR1 SGHDN and CDR2 FVKESK come from the germline V gene. The CDR3 DNA is TGTGCCAGCAGCCCCCCGGGACTAGCCGTTATCCAGCAGTACTTC. Amino acid sequence: CASSPPGLAVIQQYF.

The chain couples TRBV19 to TRBJ1-3; no clear D. Germline V CDR1 and CDR2: LNHDA, SQIVND (reference sequence). Trimming took off 8 bases at V and 2 bases at J, with 13 bases between the two ends. This CDR3 contains 14 residues. The CDR3 sequence: CASSRQDTGNTIYF. Here the CDR3 DNA reads TGTGCCAGTTCGCGGCAGGATACTGGAAACACCATATATTTT. Combining the CDR3 with reference TRBV19 and TRBJ1-3 gives the whole variable domain DGGITQSPKYLFRKEGQNVTLSCEQNLNHDAMYWYRQDPGQGLRLIYYSQIVNDFQKGDIAEGYSVSREKKESFPLTVTSAQKNPTAFYLCASSRQDTGNTIYFGEGSWLTVV.

This clone was detected once. The chain links TRBV6-5 to TRBJ1-4, with 7 bases that match TRBD1. CDR1 and CDR2 (germline): MNHEY, SVGAGI. This CDR3 has 14 residues. Trimming took 7 bases from V and 10 from J; bases not matched to a gene: 12. The CDR3 DNA follows: TGTGCCAGCACCGAGGACAGGTCCCTGAGAAAACTGTTTTTT. This translates into CASTEDRSLRKLFF.

The gene calls are TRBV5-4 and TRBJ1-2, with TRBD1 as a possible D gene (5 bases). The CDR3 contains 15 residues. Germline CDR1 is SGHNT and CDR2 is YYREEE (reference sequence). The V end lost 0 bases, the J end lost 2 bases, and 11 bases lay between the germline ends. The CDR3 DNA follows: TGTGCCAGCAGCTTGGGGGTCAGGGAGAACTATGGCTACACCTTC. Its protein product is CASSLGVRENYGYTF.